This T cell receptor (beta chain) was captured by sequencing in a study of control samples from healthy donors and cancer patients. The table came from immunoSEQ multiplex PCR; TCRdb's copy has only in-frame clones and leaves some out. Of approximately 52,000 clones in the sample, roughly 95% were seen once. With 9 bases removed from V and 0 bases from J, the gap between germline ends came to 15 bases. The CDR3 runs to 15 residues. Germline V lookup: CDR1 LNHDA, CDR2 SQIVND (reference sequence). Source material: blood. The origin of this receptor is a woman aged 18 to 35 in good health. V gene TRBV19 combines with J gene TRBJ1-3; D not resolved. Written as DNA, the CDR3 is TGTGCCAGCAGCGACGGTAGCAACTCTGGAAACACCATATATTTT. Protein product: CASSDGSNSGNTIYF.